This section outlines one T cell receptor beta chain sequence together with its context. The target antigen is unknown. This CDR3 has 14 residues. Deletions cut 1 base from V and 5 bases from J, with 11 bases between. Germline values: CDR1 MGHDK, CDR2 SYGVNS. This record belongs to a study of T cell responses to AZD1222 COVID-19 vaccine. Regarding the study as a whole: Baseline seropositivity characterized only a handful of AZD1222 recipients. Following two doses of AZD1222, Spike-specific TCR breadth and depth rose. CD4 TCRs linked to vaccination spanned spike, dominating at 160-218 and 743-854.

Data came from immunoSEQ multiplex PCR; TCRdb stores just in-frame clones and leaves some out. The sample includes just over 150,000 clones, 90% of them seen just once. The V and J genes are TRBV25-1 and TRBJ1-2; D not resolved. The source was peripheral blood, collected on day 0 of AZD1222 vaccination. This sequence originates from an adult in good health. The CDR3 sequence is CASSESFFGYGYTF. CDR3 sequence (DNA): TGTGCCAGCAGTGAATCCTTTTTCGGATATGGCTACACCTTC.